The clone carrying this T cell receptor beta chain was recorded at least ten times. Its antigen is undetermined. The data stem from a study of T-cell reconstitution after alpha-beta-depleted transplantation in children. Findings and limits, study-wide: Some patients owed their high day-60 TCRbeta diversity to surviving recipient T cells and thymic progenitors. By one year post-transplant, T-cell counts and diversity largely arose from T cells that were newly produced.

Unique molecular identifiers were used in preparing the TCRbeta library. TCRdb redid the calling of the PCR reads with MiXCR, one entry per CDR3 protein. Among some 300,000 distinct CDR3 sequences, nearly 8% were seen once, and the ten largest hold 9.1%. J gave up 4 bases and V 5 bases, and 3 bases lay outside the gene matches. CDR1 is MNHNS and CDR2 is SASEGT in the germline V gene. The CDR3 is 14 amino acids. The sequence was obtained from a female patient aged 2-9 years who had a stem cell transplant for Fanconi anemia, so the T cells may come from the graft donor. This chain joins TRBV6-1 and TRBJ1-1; 11 positions agree with TRBD1. The sequencing here drew on peripheral blood, taken 360 days after TCRalphabeta/CD19-depleted stem cell transplant. CDR3 nucleotides: TGTGCCAGCAGTCGGGGACAGGGGGGCACTGAAGCTTTCTTT. This sequence encodes CASSRGQGGTEAFF.